This T cell receptor beta chain was recovered during a study of blood T cell repertoires in COVID-19. Background on the study: Acute and convalescent COVID-19 samples came from the United States, Italy and Spain. T cells, B-cell-depleted T cells, or PBMCs supplied cDNA or gDNA.

Germline V gives CDR1 MNHEY, CDR2 SVGEGT. Trimming left V 6 bases short and J 0 bases short, with 18 bases between. The CDR3 runs 17 residues. In the original analysis: Amplification of reference gene primers was used by the study to estimate nucleated cell counts. Repertoires were generated with immunoSEQ multiplex PCR, while TCRdb's copy carries only in-frame clones and drops some. D and trimming were read from the DNA, whereas the V and J calls and clone size are those reported in that table. Here the sample spans 250,000 to 400,000 clones, around 89% being singletons. The rearrangement links TRBV6-2 or TRBV6-3 to TRBJ1-3; D might be TRBD1 (6 bases). Input material: peripheral blood. This clonotype was obtained from a woman aged 25 to 39 with COVID-19, enrolled during active disease. This chain's CDR3 is CASSNPGHPSSGNTIYF. DNA for the CDR3: TGTGCCAGCAGCAACCCGGGACACCCATCCTCTGGAAACACCATATATTTT.